This TCR beta chain was identified in a study of blood T cell repertoires in COVID-19. The wider study: T cells, B-cell-depleted T cells, or PBMCs supplied cDNA or gDNA.

CDR3 size: 12 residues. V lost 5 bases to trimming and J lost 8 bases, with 12 bases between them. Germline V gene data show CDR1 as SGHAT and CDR2 as FQNNGV. Participants spanned ages about 18 to 90 years and resided in 20 to 30 US areas. Each participant's cohort was designated according to participant-reported clinical history. The assay was immunoSEQ multiplex PCR, and TCRdb's table has in-frame clones only and misses some. The sample holds 200,000 to 250,000 clones, 70% to 90% seen once. The TCR was taken from a woman aged 40 to 50 with acute COVID-19. The source material was PBMCs or T cells enriched from blood (not recorded which). V usage is TRBV11-2 and J usage is TRBJ1-1; no clear D. CDR3 amino acids: CASSLRGGEAFF. CDR3 sequence (DNA): TGTGCCAGCAGCCTCCGGGGAGGGGAAGCTTTCTTT.